The 31 T cell receptor beta chains presented below share a single source sample, sequenced in a study of OX40 agonist ivuxolimab in advanced cancers. The library relied on the immunoSEQ multiplex PCR assay. TCRdb stores this immuneACCESS table with in-frame sequences only. Part of the clones is absent; in the studies checked, under half of the shortfall reflects unresolved V genes, and no reason is known for the rest. This sample comprises 82,000 or so clones, around 90% of them detected only once. The ten top clones hold 0.65% of the sample. Sequencing used CD4+ or CD8+ T cells sorted from blood, obtained in a trial of the OX40 agonist ivuxolimab. These receptors were taken from an adult with an advanced solid tumor such as melanoma, head and neck, liver or kidney cancer.

This clone was observed a handful of times. This rearrangement joins TRBV18 to TRBJ1-1; TRBD1 aligns across 10 bases. The germline CDR1 and CDR2 sequences are KGHSH and LQKENI. The ends lost 3 bases at V and 7 bases at J; junction bases unmatched: 2. The length of the CDR3 is 13 residues. The CDR3 bases are TGTGCCAGCTCACCGGGACAGGGGATTGAAGCTTTCTTT. Translated, it gives CASSPGQGIEAFF.

The rearrangement joins TRBV11-2 to TRBJ1-4; 7 bases map to TRBD1. V lost 2 bases to trimming and J lost 3 bases; unmatched junction nucleotides: 6. Germline V CDR1 and CDR2: SGHAT, FQNNGV. This CDR3 is 16 amino acids long. The CDR3 region has the DNA TGTGCCAGCAGCTTAAACAGGGGTGGACCTAATGAAAAACTGTTTTTT. Protein: CASSLNRGGPNEKLFF.

The CDR3 protein is CSVVQYSQNIQYF. The CDR3 region has the DNA TGCAGCGTTGTGCAGTATTCCCAAAACATTCAGTACTTC. The J gene is TRBJ2-4, the V gene TRBV29-1; the D is unclear. This CDR3 has 13 residues. V dropped 4 bases and J dropped 5 bases, with 12 bases sitting between them. CDR1 and CDR2 (germline): SQVTM, ANQGSEA.

This chain connects TRBV6-1 to TRBJ2-3; the D gene could be TRBD1 or TRBD2 (6 bases each). V was cut by 1 base and J by 4 bases, with 12 bases left in between. CDR1 is MNHNS, CDR2 SASEGT, per germline. This CDR3 region has 15 residues. CDR3 amino acids: CASSEDPRGPDTQYF. The CDR3 region has the DNA TGTGCCAGCAGTGAAGACCCACGGGGGCCAGATACGCAGTATTTT.

The chain carries TRBV30 and TRBJ2-1; 11 bases match TRBD2. With 1 base clipped from V and 8 bases from J, the junction kept 4 bases outside the gene matches. This CDR3 has 14 amino acids. Germline-derived CDR1 and CDR2 are GTSNPN and SVGIG (reference sequence). CDR3 sequence reads: CAWSEGLAAYEQFF. The CDR3 nucleotides are TGTGCCTGGAGTGAGGGACTAGCGGCCTATGAGCAGTTCTTC. The entire variable domain, with the rest obtained from reference TRBV30 and TRBJ2-1, is as follows: SQTIHQWPATLVQPVGSPLSLECTVEGTSNPNLYWYRQAAGRGLQLLFYSVGIGQISSEVPQNLSASRPQDRQFILSSKKLLLSDSGFYLCAWSEGLAAYEQFFGPGTRLTVL.

The chain is built from TRBV19 and TRBJ2-3; TRBD2 agrees at 7 bases. This CDR3 contains 16 residues. V dropped 5 bases and J dropped 5; count of bases not matched to a gene: 13. Germline V gives CDR1 LNHDA, CDR2 SQIVND (reference sequence). The CDR3 bases are TGTGCCAGTAGTCCCAACGCCGGACTAGGCATAGATACGCAGTATTTT. This encodes CASSPNAGLGIDTQYF.

The V call is TRBV10-3, the J call TRBJ2-2; D ambiguous. CDR1 and CDR2 (germline): ENHRY, SYGVKD. The CDR3 runs 16 residues. V lost 0 bases and J lost 0, with 8 bases in between. CDR3 residues: CAISESTQPNTGELFF. CDR3 nucleotides: TGTGCCATCAGTGAGTCAACGCAGCCGAACACCGGGGAGCTGTTTTTT.

In nucleotides, the CDR3 is TGTGCCAGCAGCTTAAGTGTGGGGGAAGGAGAAAAACTGTTTTTT. As protein: CASSLSVGEGEKLFF. This chain joins TRBV7-6 and TRBJ1-4, with D perhaps TRBD1 (5 bases). The V and J ends lost 2 bases and 8 bases respectively, with 15 bases between them. The CDR3 is 15 amino acids. Germline V gives CDR1 SGHVS, CDR2 FNYEAQ.

Notes on this clone: The same CDR3 also results from other DNA sequences found in this sample. The chain combines TRBV7-9 with TRBJ2-3, with a tentative D call TRBD1 (6 bases). Germline-derived CDR1 and CDR2 are SEHNR and FQNEAQ (reference sequence). Trimming removed 3 bases from V and 0 bases from J, with 7 bases in between. The CDR3 runs 14 residues. The CDR3, as DNA: TGTGCCAGCAGCTTGGGACAAAGCACAGATACGCAGTATTTT. Translation gives CASSLGQSTDTQYF.

The CDR3 DNA follows: TGTGCCAGCAGCTTAGTGGGGGGCGAGTACACTGAAGCTTTCTTT. It is translated as CASSLVGGEYTEAFF. The chain couples TRBV11-2 to TRBJ1-1; a weak D match, TRBD1 (6 bases). Germline V CDR1 and CDR2: SGHAT, FQNNGV. The length of the CDR3 is 15 residues. The V end was cut by 1 base, the J end by 3 bases, with 12 bases between.

J is TRBJ2-7 and V is TRBV28; tentative D call: TRBD2 (5 bases). The germline CDR1 and CDR2 sequences are MDHEN and SYDVKM. Trimming took 4 bases from V and 5 from J, leaving 18 bases between them. CDR3 length: 15 amino acids. In nucleotides, the CDR3 is TGTGCCAGCAGTTCCCCCGGAGGAGGTAAAAACGAGCAGTACTTC. It codes for CASSSPGGGKNEQYF.

This CDR3 is CASSYSYEYNSPLHF. The CDR3 DNA is TGTGCCAGCAGTTACTCGTATGAGTATAATTCACCCCTCCACTTT. The chain uses TRBV6-5 and TRBJ1-6; D is undetermined. CDR1 is MNHEY and CDR2 is SVGAGI in the germline V gene. V lost 0 bases to trimming and J lost 4 bases, with 7 bases between them. The CDR3 extends over 15 amino acids.

This chain joins TRBV6-1 and TRBJ1-1; 10 bases align to TRBD1. J was trimmed by 5 bases and V by 7 bases; bases with no gene match: 10. Per the germline V gene, CDR1 is MNHNS and CDR2 is SASEGT. CDR3 length equals 15 residues. This CDR3 is CASIPGQGGRTEAFF. CDR3 nucleotides: TGTGCCAGCATTCCAGGACAGGGGGGTAGGACTGAAGCTTTCTTT.

This chain uses TRBV19 with TRBJ2-1; maybe TRBD2 (5 bases). There are 13 residues in the CDR3. The V end was cut by 3 bases, the J end by 8 bases, with 11 bases between. Germline CDR1 reads LNHDA; CDR2 reads SQIVND (reference sequence). CDR3 amino acids: CASSMLEVYEQFF. As DNA, the CDR3 is TGTGCCAGTAGTATGTTGGAGGTCTATGAGCAGTTCTTC.

The chain carries TRBV19 and TRBJ2-2; TRBD1 might be the D (5 bases). The CDR3 loop spans 14 amino acids. V lost 8 bases and J lost 1, with 11 bases in between. Germline CDR1 is LNHDA and CDR2 is SQIVND (reference sequence). The CDR3 sequence: CASRQFWNTGELFF. In DNA, the CDR3 is TGTGCCAGTCGACAGTTCTGGAACACCGGGGAGCTGTTTTTT.

This clone has only one observation. The chain uses TRBV27 and TRBJ1-2, with TRBD1 identical over 7 bases. V trimming: 4 bases; J trimming: 2 bases; junction bases outside the gene matches: 7. The germline V gene encodes CDR1 MNHEY and CDR2 SMNVEV (reference sequence). The CDR3 consists of 15 residues. Here the CDR3 DNA reads TGTGCCAGCAGTTCTCAATCGACAGGGAACTATGGCTACACCTTC. Its translation: CASSSQSTGNYGYTF.

The chain joins TRBV14 to TRBJ1-1, with 9 nucleotides matching TRBD1. Germline lookup yields CDR1 SGHDN and CDR2 FVKESK. This CDR3 is 17 amino acids long. With 4 bases clipped from V and 3 bases from J, the junction kept 12 bases outside the gene matches. CDR3 DNA: TGTGCCAGCAGCCGAAGAATGACAGGGGGTAGGGACACTGAAGCTTTCTTT. Residues: CASSRRMTGGRDTEAFF.

The chain couples TRBV7-3 to TRBJ2-2; 8 bases are a match to TRBD2. The CDR3 loop spans 14 amino acids. Germline loops: CDR1 SGHTA, CDR2 FQGTGA. The V segment lost 5 bases and the J segment 6 bases; nucleotides outside the gene matches: 5. CDR3 protein: CASSPRGGAGELFF. The CDR3, as DNA: TGTGCCAGCAGCCCCCGGGGGGGCGCCGGGGAGCTGTTTTTT. The variable domain in full, completed from reference TRBV7-3 and TRBJ2-2, reads GAGVSQTPSNKVTEKGKYVELRCDPISGHTALYWYRQSLGQGPEFLIYFQGTGAADDSGLPNDRFFAVRPEGSVSTLKIQRTERGDSAVYLCASSPRGGAGELFFGEGSRLTVL.

This clone is a singleton in its sample. V is TRBV5-1 and J is TRBJ2-3, with TRBD2 identical over 9 bases. V gave up 3 bases and J gave up 3 bases; unmatched junction bases: 11. This CDR3 is built from 17 residues. Germline V gene sequence: CDR1 SGHRS, CDR2 YFSETQ. The CDR3 nucleotides are TGCGCCAGCAGCTACTGGACTACGAGCGGGAGGACAGATACGCAGTATTTT. Protein product: CASSYWTTSGRTDTQYF.

The chain recombines TRBV6-1 with TRBJ1-2; TRBD1 aligns across 9 bases. The CDR3 has 16 residues. The germline V gene has CDR1 MNHNS and CDR2 SASEGT. V lost 4 bases and J lost 6; bases outside the gene matches: 12. The CDR3, as DNA: TGTGCCAGCAGTGCTGCGGGACAGGGTTGGGAGGATGGCTACACCTTC. It encodes CASSAAGQGWEDGYTF.

In regard to this clone: Other DNA sequences within the sample encode an identical CDR3. The chain links TRBV19 to TRBJ1-1; D not resolved. CDR3 length: 13 amino acids. Trimming cost V 0 bases and J 1 base, with 3 bases left between them. The germline V gene encodes CDR1 LNHDA and CDR2 SQIVND (reference sequence). The CDR3 coding sequence is TGTGCCAGTAGTATAGACACGAACACTGAAGCTTTCTTT. It is translated as CASSIDTNTEAFF.

The genes are TRBV2 and TRBJ2-7; D is unclear. Trimming removed 0 bases from V and 5 bases from J, with 5 bases in between. Looked up from germline, CDR1 is SNHLY and CDR2 is FYNNEI. CDR3 length: 12 amino acids. The DNA of the CDR3 is TGTGCCAGCAGTGAAGCGCGACACGAGCAGTACTTC. This gives the protein CASSEARHEQYF.

The chain joins TRBV7-9 to TRBJ1-1; a weak D match, TRBD1 (6 bases). Germline V gene sequence: CDR1 SEHNR, CDR2 FQNEAQ (reference sequence). V was pared by 2 bases and J by 4 bases, with 8 bases between. This CDR3 has 13 amino acids. CDR3 coding DNA: TGTGCCAGCAGCTTAAGAGGGGGCACTGAAGCTTTCTTT. The encoded protein is CASSLRGGTEAFF.

This chain joins TRBV5-1 and TRBJ2-5; 10 nucleotides line up with TRBD2. V trimming: 3 bases; J trimming: 2 bases; junction bases outside the gene matches: 4. CDR3 size: 15 residues. The germline V gene encodes CDR1 SGHRS and CDR2 YFSETQ. CDR3 in amino acids: CASSSVAGGQETQYF. CDR3 DNA: TGCGCCAGCAGCTCAGTAGCGGGAGGACAAGAGACCCAGTACTTC.

The V gene is TRBV30, the J gene TRBJ2-2, with a possible D match to TRBD2 (6 bases). Between the trimmed V and J ends, which lost 3 bases and 4 bases, there was a span of 12 bases. The CDR3 runs 14 residues. The germline gives CDR1 GTSNPN, CDR2 SVGIG (reference sequence). Written as DNA, the CDR3 is TGTGCCTGGAGCAAGGACTACTCCACCGGGGAGCTGTTTTTT. Translating gives CAWSKDYSTGELFF.

In its sample, this clone was seen a few times. This sequence joins TRBV7-6 and TRBJ1-5; 7 bases line up with TRBD1. V was pared by 1 base and J by 6 bases, with 3 bases of the junction left unmatched. The germline V gene has CDR1 SGHVS and CDR2 FNYEAQ. CDR3 length: 14 amino acids. The DNA of the CDR3 is TGTGCCAGCAGCTTAGAGGAGGGGGCTCAGCCCCAGCATTTT. It translates to CASSLEEGAQPQHF.

The chain combines TRBV5-1 with TRBJ1-1; TRBD1 is a possible D gene (5 bases). V was cut by 2 bases and J by 1 base, with 9 bases left in between. CDR3 length: 14 amino acids. Germline-derived CDR1 and CDR2 are SGHRS and YFSETQ. The CDR3 here is CASSFRGENTEAFF. DNA for the CDR3: TGCGCCAGCAGCTTTCGGGGCGAGAACACTGAAGCTTTCTTT.

The chain combines TRBV11-2 with TRBJ1-2; 7 bases map to TRBD1. CDR1 is SGHAT, CDR2 FQNNGV, per germline. With 2 bases clipped from V and 6 bases from J, the junction kept 6 bases outside the gene matches. The CDR3 length is 14 residues. DNA for the CDR3: TGTGCCAGCAGCTTACTTTCCACAGGGGATGGCTACACCTTC. Encoded protein: CASSLLSTGDGYTF.

As regards this clone: Other nucleotide sequences in the sample specify the same CDR3. The chain combines TRBV6-6 with TRBJ1-2; TRBD1 matches at 7 bases. The CDR3 has 12 amino acids. Germline V gene data show CDR1 as MNHNY and CDR2 as SVGAGI (reference sequence). The trim removed 6 bases at V and 6 bases at J, leaving 4 bases unmatched. The CDR3 sequence: CASSRQGDGYTF. CDR3 coding DNA: TGTGCCAGCAGCAGACAGGGTGATGGCTACACCTTC.

CDR3 nucleotides: TGTGCCAGCAGCGGGTACGGGACTAGCGGCTACAATGAGCAGTTCTTC. Translated: CASSGYGTSGYNEQFF. The gene calls are TRBV9 and TRBJ2-1; 11 nucleotides line up with TRBD2. From germline, CDR1 is SGDLS and CDR2 YYNGEE. The V segment lost 3 bases and the J segment 3 bases; nucleotides outside the gene matches: 5. The CDR3 sequence is 16 residues long.

This chain links TRBV6-5 with TRBJ1-1; 8 bases map to TRBD1. J lost 6 bases, V lost 6 bases, and 9 bases had no gene match. Germline V gives CDR1 MNHEY, CDR2 SVGAGI. The CDR3 runs 14 residues. CDR3 bases: TGTGCCAGCAGGACTGCAGGGGGCGCTTCTGAAGCTTTCTTT. The encoded protein is CASRTAGGASEAFF.